The 29 T cell receptor beta chains presented below share a single source sample, sequenced in a study of blood T cell repertoires in COVID-19. This table comes from immunoSEQ multiplex PCR, and its TCRdb copy is limited to in-frame clones, with some not included. The sample lists 400,000 or so clones, roughly 86% occurring once. The sample taken for sequencing was PBMCs or T cells enriched from blood (not recorded which). The origin of the receptors is a man aged 40-49 years in a cohort exposed to, infected with or recovered from COVID-19 (not recorded which).

The V call is TRBV5-1, the J call TRBJ1-1; no clear D. CDR1 and CDR2 from the germline V gene are SGHRS and YFSETQ. V was cut by 2 bases and J by 7 bases, with 6 bases left in between. The CDR3 runs to 11 residues. CDR3 region: CASSLNGEAFF. For the CDR3, the DNA is TGCGCCAGCAGCTTAAACGGTGAAGCTTTCTTT.

CDR3 sequence: CASSTQTGAEAFF. In DNA form, the CDR3 reads TGTGCCAGTAGTACCCAGACAGGGGCTGAAGCTTTCTTT. V gene TRBV19 combines with J gene TRBJ1-1; TRBD1 matches 8 bases. Per the germline V gene, CDR1 is LNHDA and CDR2 is SQIVND (reference sequence). The CDR3 loop spans 13 amino acids. The V and J ends lost 4 bases and 6 bases, in that order; junction bases with no gene match: 4.

The chain couples TRBV7-2 to TRBJ2-5; TRBD2 agrees at 10 bases. Trimming took 1 base from V and 5 from J; bases not matched to a gene: 7. CDR1 SGHTA and CDR2 FQGNSA come from the germline V gene. The CDR3 runs to 16 residues. CDR3 DNA: TGTGCCAGCAGCTTAGTGGCAGCGGGAGGGGGGGAGACCCAGTACTTC. Its translation is CASSLVAAGGGETQYF.

The V call is TRBV27, the J call TRBJ1-1; perhaps TRBD1 as D (5 bases). This CDR3 contains 14 residues. Germline CDR1 and CDR2: MNHEY and SMNVEV (reference sequence). V lost 3 bases, J lost 4 bases, and 12 bases lay in between. The CDR3 DNA reads as TGTGCCAGCAGTTTTCAGGGAAAGGCCACTGAAGCTTTCTTT. It encodes CASSFQGKATEAFF.

The genes are TRBV28 and TRBJ1-2; no reliable D call. Germline V gene data show CDR1 as MDHEN and CDR2 as SYDVKM. V was trimmed by 6 bases and J by 0 bases, leaving 11 bases between them. The CDR3 loop spans 14 amino acids. The CDR3 loop reads CASRPWSSNYGYTF. CDR3 in DNA: TGTGCCAGCAGACCCTGGAGCTCTAACTATGGCTACACCTTC.

J is TRBJ1-1 and V is TRBV7-9, with TRBD1 matching over 8 bases. CDR3 length: 14 amino acids. The V and J ends lost 3 bases and 3 bases, in that order; junction bases with no gene match: 3. The germline CDR1 and CDR2 sequences are SEHNR and FQNEAQ (reference sequence). CDR3 DNA: TGTGCCAGCAGCTTGGGACAGGAGGACACTGAAGCTTTCTTT. Translating gives CASSLGQEDTEAFF.

The rearrangement uses TRBV19 and TRBJ1-3, with a weak D call TRBD1 (5 bases). Germline CDR1 reads LNHDA; CDR2 reads SQIVND (reference sequence). This CDR3 spans 14 amino acids. Trimming shortened V by 7 bases and J by 0 bases, and 10 bases separated the two germline ends. CDR3 coding DNA: TGTGCCAGTAACCGACAGAACTCTGGAAACACCATATATTTT. It specifies CASNRQNSGNTIYF.

The table lists this clone with a count of one. This chain uses TRBV6-5 with TRBJ1-1; D possibly corresponds to TRBD1 (5 bases). The CDR3 consists of 13 residues. Germline CDR1 MNHEY, CDR2 SVGAGI. Trimming removed 6 bases at V and 1 base at J, with 9 bases between. CDR3 in amino acids: CASSRTGNTEAFF. CDR3 DNA: TGTGCCAGCAGCCGTACAGGGAACACTGAAGCTTTCTTT.

The DNA for the CDR3 is TGTGCCAGCAGGTCAGACAGAACAACTAATGAAAAACTGTTTTTT. It yields the protein CASRSDRTTNEKLFF. The rearrangement joins TRBV6-5 to TRBJ1-4; perhaps TRBD1 as D (5 bases). Trimming shortened V by 6 bases and J by 0 bases, and 11 bases separated the two germline ends. The CDR3 totals 15 residues. In germline, CDR1 is MNHEY, CDR2 SVGAGI.

This clone was observed a few times. The chain's CDR3 is CASSQDQAAGADTQYF. The DNA for the CDR3 is TGTGCCAGCAGCCAAGATCAGGCGGCGGGAGCAGATACGCAGTATTTT. The rearrangement links TRBV4-2 to TRBJ2-3; 7 bases are a match to TRBD2. This CDR3 has 16 residues. The V segment lost 0 bases and the J segment 4 bases; nucleotides outside the gene matches: 7. The germline CDR1 and CDR2 sequences are LGHNA and YNFKEQ.

The chain uses TRBV6-1 and TRBJ2-5; 11 bases line up with TRBD2. The CDR3 runs 19 residues. Trimming at V came to 4 bases and at J to 4 bases, leaving 17 bases not matched to a gene. The germline gives CDR1 MNHNS, CDR2 SASEGT. The CDR3 here is CASSVISGRADFGRETQYF. In DNA form, the CDR3 reads TGTGCCAGCAGTGTTATTAGCGGGAGGGCCGATTTTGGACGAGAGACCCAGTACTTC.

In this sample, this clone turned up once. The chain has TRBV4-1 and TRBJ2-2; 10 nucleotides match TRBD1. The CDR3 runs 17 residues. Germline loops: CDR1 MGHRA, CDR2 YSYEKL. J lost 4 bases, V lost 2 bases, and 7 bases had no gene match. CDR3 sequence reads: CASSQYGQGGVTGELFF. CDR3 DNA sequence: TGCGCCAGCAGCCAATACGGACAGGGGGGCGTCACCGGGGAGCTGTTTTTT.

J is TRBJ2-1 and V is TRBV10-3, with 8 bases that match TRBD2. CDR1 ENHRY and CDR2 SYGVKD come from the germline V gene. CDR3 length equals 15 residues. Trimming removed 5 bases from V and 4 bases from J; junction bases left unmatched: 7. The CDR3 loop is CAISLSGSGYNEQFF. The CDR3 DNA follows: TGTGCCATCAGTTTAAGCGGGAGTGGTTACAATGAGCAGTTCTTC.

The chain uses TRBV28 and TRBJ2-6; 7 nucleotides align to TRBD1. The CDR3 length is 16 residues. The V gene's germline CDR1 is MDHEN and CDR2 SYDVKM. Trimming took 3 bases from V and 0 from J; bases not matched to a gene: 2. CDR3 nucleotide sequence: TGTGCCAGCAGTTTTACAGGGGCCTCTGGGGCCAACGTCCTGACTTTC. Protein product: CASSFTGASGANVLTF.

J is TRBJ1-1 and V is TRBV29-1; 8 bases fit TRBD1. The V and J ends lost 5 bases and 5 bases, in that order; junction bases with no gene match: 10. This CDR3 has 14 amino acids. The germline gives CDR1 SQVTM, CDR2 ANQGSEA. The CDR3 DNA follows: TGCAGCGTTATAAACAGGGGGGTTTATACTGAAGCTTTCTTT. As protein: CSVINRGVYTEAFF.

The chain joins TRBV2 to TRBJ2-1; tentative D call: TRBD2 (7 bases). This CDR3 is built from 14 residues. The ends were cut back, 4 bases at V and 6 bases at J, with 13 bases in the middle. Germline V lookup: CDR1 SNHLY, CDR2 FYNNEI. The CDR3 sequence is CASSVGGGSNEQFF. The CDR3 DNA sequence: TGTGCCAGCAGTGTGGGGGGGGGCTCCAATGAGCAGTTCTTC.

The V and J genes are TRBV4-2 and TRBJ2-7; TRBD2 aligns across 8 bases. V dropped 0 bases and J dropped 4; count of bases not matched to a gene: 5. The CDR3 runs to 15 residues. From germline, CDR1 is LGHNA and CDR2 YNFKEQ. The CDR3 DNA reads TGTGCCAGCAGCCAAGACCTCGCGGGAGGTTACGAGCAGTACTTC. It yields the protein CASSQDLAGGYEQYF.

Ten or more counts support this clone. The CDR3 region has the DNA TGTGCCAGCAGTGTACAGGGTCGGCCCTACGAGCAGTACTTC. Encoded protein: CASSVQGRPYEQYF. The chain couples TRBV2 to TRBJ2-7; TRBD1 is a possible D gene (6 bases). The CDR3 is 14 residues long. Trimming took off 4 bases at V and 2 bases at J, with 12 bases between the two ends. Germline V gives CDR1 SNHLY, CDR2 FYNNEI.

The chain has TRBV4-2 and TRBJ2-7, with D possibly matching TRBD1 (5 bases). Trimming cost V 0 bases and J 2 bases, with 11 bases left between them. The CDR3 is 15 residues long. In germline, CDR1 is LGHNA, CDR2 YNFKEQ. The CDR3 loop is CASSQDRTRTYEQYF. CDR3 nucleotide sequence: TGTGCCAGCAGCCAAGACAGGACACGCACCTACGAGCAGTACTTC.

V usage is TRBV5-1 and J usage is TRBJ1-2, with 8 bases fitting TRBD1. The V gene's germline CDR1 is SGHRS and CDR2 YFSETQ. This CDR3 has 16 residues. J lost 6 bases, V lost 0 bases, and 10 bases had no gene match. CDR3 sequence (DNA): TGCGCCAGCAGCTTGGATGGACAGGGAGGTCGGAATGGCTACACCTTC. As protein: CASSLDGQGGRNGYTF.

This clone was counted once. V and J are TRBV5-4 and TRBJ2-7; 7 bases line up with TRBD2. This CDR3 has 15 residues. V lost 2 bases and J lost 0; bases outside the gene matches: 5. CDR1 is SGHNT, CDR2 YYREEE, per germline (reference sequence). CDR3 residues: CASSFGAGTSYEQYF. DNA for the CDR3: TGTGCCAGCAGCTTCGGAGCGGGAACCTCCTACGAGCAGTACTTC.

This sequence joins TRBV3-1 (or the pseudogene TRBV3-2) and TRBJ1-5; D ambiguous. The ends were cut back, 0 bases at V and 6 bases at J, with 9 bases in the middle. This CDR3 has 14 residues. Germline CDR1 and CDR2: LGHDT and YNNKEL (reference sequence). For the CDR3, the DNA is TGTGCCAGCAGCCAAGATGTACGAGGTCAGCCCCAGCATTTT. Protein sequence: CASSQDVRGQPQHF.

J is TRBJ1-5 and V is TRBV19; TRBD1 matches at 7 bases. This CDR3 is built from 13 residues. V was pared by 4 bases and J by 5 bases, with 2 bases of the junction left unmatched. The germline V gene has CDR1 LNHDA and CDR2 SQIVND (reference sequence). The CDR3 DNA reads as TGTGCCAGTAGTACGGGACAGTATCAGCCCCAGCATTTT. As protein: CASSTGQYQPQHF.

This clone was counted a single time. This chain uses TRBV23-1 with TRBJ2-4; TRBD1 aligns across 9 bases. TRBV23-1 is known as an ORF, though its function is uncertain. With 4 bases clipped from V and 1 base from J, the junction kept 8 bases outside the gene matches. This CDR3 has 17 amino acids. The chain's CDR3 is CASSLGTGRVAKNIQYF. The CDR3 nucleotides are TGCGCCAGCAGTCTCGGGACAGGGAGGGTGGCCAAAAACATTCAGTACTTC.

The CDR3 sequence: CSARTGTSGMDTQYF. The CDR3, as DNA: TGCAGCGCGAGGACCGGGACTAGCGGGATGGATACGCAGTATTTT. The chain joins TRBV29-1 to TRBJ2-3, with 13 bases that match TRBD2. Trimming at V came to 7 bases and at J to 6 bases, leaving 10 bases not matched to a gene. The CDR3 loop spans 15 amino acids. CDR1 SQVTM and CDR2 ANQGSEA come from the germline V gene.

The chain links TRBV19 to TRBJ1-1; no definite D call. Trimming left V 2 bases short and J 2 bases short, with 3 bases between. Germline V gives CDR1 LNHDA, CDR2 SQIVND (reference sequence). This CDR3 is built from 12 residues. Written as DNA, the CDR3 is TGTGCCAGTAGTATACCTAACACTGAAGCTTTCTTT. It is translated as CASSIPNTEAFF.

This clone has only a few counts. This sequence joins TRBV25-1 and TRBJ1-6; TRBD1 agrees at 7 bases. Germline-derived CDR1 and CDR2 are MGHDK and SYGVNS. The CDR3 spans 16 residues. Trimming cost V 0 bases and J 7 bases; bases outside gene matches: 6. CDR3: CASSEYSTGWNSPLHF. CDR3 in DNA: TGTGCCAGCAGTGAATATTCGACAGGGTGGAATTCACCCCTCCACTTT.

The chain recombines TRBV6-6 with TRBJ2-6, with D unresolved. Germline V gene sequence: CDR1 MNHNY, CDR2 SVGAGI (reference sequence). Between the trimmed V and J ends, which lost 2 bases and 3 bases, there was a span of 5 bases. This CDR3 is built from 14 residues. The CDR3 nucleotides read TGTGCCAGCAGTTACGTCGGTGGGGCCAACGTCCTGACTTTC. Translating gives CASSYVGGANVLTF.

This sequence joins TRBV27 and TRBJ2-1, with 7 nucleotides matching TRBD1. Unmatched junction bases numbered 12, after V lost 6 bases and J lost 7 bases. Germline values: CDR1 MNHEY, CDR2 SMNVEV (reference sequence). The CDR3 runs to 15 residues. The CDR3 sequence is CASRNRGSTLNEQFF. CDR3 coding DNA: TGTGCCAGCAGAAACAGGGGCTCAACTCTAAATGAGCAGTTCTTC.